This is a list of T cell receptor beta chains from one sample in a study of T cell clones after liver transplantation. Measured with immunoSEQ multiplex PCR; TCRdb has only the in-frame clones, and not every one. The sample yields around 110,000 clones, 90% seen once. The specimen was CD4+ T cells from blood, collected 12 months after liver transplant. All receptors come from a human patient who received a liver transplant. T cells may partly derive from the graft donor. CDR3s include the opening cysteine and the closing phenylalanine or tryptophan. A D gene is named only where the DNA matches it firmly. The size entry is marked missing in some rows and otherwise reads once, few, many or a size class.

d_gene	abundance	v_gene	j_gene	CDR3aa	CDR3nt
TRBD1	NA	TRBV9	TRBJ1-3	CASSVGGQGWAGNTIYF	TGTGCCAGCAGCGTAGGGGGACAGGGGTGGGCTGGAAACACCATATATTTT
TRBD2	NA	TRBV5-1	TRBJ2-3	CASSRGTSGRTDTQYF	TGCGCCAGCAGCAGAGGGACTAGCGGGCGCACAGATACGCAGTATTTT
TRBD1	NA	TRBV18	TRBJ2-7	CASSPTQGRPQSSYEQYF	TGTGCCAGCTCACCAACACAGGGGAGACCCCAGAGCTCCTACGAGCAGTACTTC
TRBD1	NA	TRBV28	TRBJ1-1	CASTARTGGTEAFF	TGTGCCAGCACGGCCAGGACAGGGGGAACTGAAGCTTTCTTT
NA	NA	TRBV5-1	TRBJ1-1	CASSLWQDLTPELNTEAFF	TGCGCCAGCAGCTTGTGGCAGGACCTCACCCCCGAATTGAACACTGAAGCTTTCTTT
NA	NA	TRBV13	TRBJ1-2	CASSLVRASNYGYTF	TGTGCCAGCAGCTTAGTCAGAGCTTCTAACTATGGCTACACCTTC
NA	NA	TRBV15	TRBJ2-1	CATADDAYNEQFF	TGTGCCACCGCCGATGATGCCTACAATGAGCAGTTCTTC
NA	NA	TRBV7-2	TRBJ1-2	CASLLNRDYGYTF	TGTGCCAGCCTTTTAAACAGGGACTATGGCTACACCTTC
NA	few	TRBV2	TRBJ1-5	CASNRESNQPQHF	TGTGCCAGCAACAGGGAGAGCAATCAGCCCCAGCATTTT
NA	NA	TRBV2	TRBJ2-7	CASTGDRTRYEQYF	TGTGCCAGCACCGGGGACCGAACCCGCTACGAGCAGTACTTC
TRBD2	NA	TRBV5-1	TRBJ2-1	CASSLVSSGRTYNEQFF	TGCGCCAGCAGCTTGGTGTCTAGCGGGAGGACCTACAATGAGCAGTTCTTC
NA	NA	TRBV19	TRBJ1-3	CASSIFLRQGIVDTIYF	TGTGCCAGTAGTATATTTTTGCGGCAGGGGATCGTGGACACCATATATTTT
TRBD2	NA	TRBV6-1	TRBJ2-2	CASSGLAGVGELFF	TGTGCCAGCAGCGGACTAGCGGGAGTTGGGGAGCTGTTTTTT
NA	NA	TRBV6-1	TRBJ2-5	CASSERAVHQETQYF	TGTGCCAGCAGTGAAAGGGCGGTCCACCAAGAGACCCAGTACTTC
NA	once	TRBV11-3	TRBJ2-7	CASSLALGGRGYEQYF	TGTGCCAGCAGCTTAGCCCTCGGGGGGCGAGGCTACGAGCAGTACTTC
NA	NA	TRBV6-5	TRBJ1-2	CASSYLSGAGTYGYTF	TGTGCCAGCAGTTACCTATCCGGGGCGGGGACCTATGGCTACACCTTC
NA	few	TRBV27	TRBJ1-1	CASSFYGARQGNTEAFF	TGTGCCAGCAGTTTCTACGGGGCACGTCAGGGGAACACTGAAGCTTTCTTT
TRBD2	NA	TRBV7-3	TRBJ2-3	CASSLTGTRGDTQYF	TGTGCCAGCAGCTTAACTGGGACTAGGGGGGATACGCAGTATTTT
TRBD2	NA	TRBV9	TRBJ2-1	CASSVMASGRLEQFF	TGTGCCAGCAGCGTAATGGCTAGCGGGAGACTTGAGCAGTTCTTC
NA	NA	TRBV21-1	TRBJ2-7	CASSPRATYEQYF	TGTGCCAGCAGCCCCAGGGCAACCTACGAGCAGTACTTC
TRBD1	NA	TRBV9	TRBJ1-1	CASSVAGQAHTEAFF	TGTGCCAGCAGCGTAGCGGGACAGGCGCACACTGAAGCTTTCTTT
NA	NA	TRBV11-2	TRBJ2-1	CASALVRTNEQFF	TGTGCCAGTGCGTTAGTCCGAACCAATGAGCAGTTCTTC
NA	NA	TRBV30	TRBJ1-5	CAWSTQDGIVNQPQHF	TGTGCCTGGAGTACCCAGGACGGAATTGTCAATCAGCCCCAGCATTTT
TRBD1	NA	TRBV19	TRBJ1-5	CASSAQTGGNQPQHF	TGTGCCAGTAGTGCTCAAACAGGGGGTAATCAGCCCCAGCATTTT
NA	few	TRBV18	TRBJ1-5	CASSPEMGSNQPQHF	TGTGCCAGCTCACCTGAGATGGGCAGCAATCAGCCCCAGCATTTT
NA	NA	TRBV11-3	TRBJ2-1	CASSSEHNEQFF	TGTGCCAGCAGCTCCGAACACAATGAGCAGTTCTTC
TRBD1	NA	TRBV29-1	TRBJ2-7	CSARIGQGYEQYF	TGCAGCGCCCGGATAGGACAGGGCTACGAGCAGTACTTC
TRBD2	NA	TRBV7-8	TRBJ2-7	CASQLMRERGEQYF	TGTGCCAGCCAGCTTATGCGGGAGAGGGGTGAGCAGTACTTC
NA	NA	TRBV14	TRBJ2-7	CASSQGGGSYEQYF	TGTGCCAGCAGCCAAGGCGGCGGCTCCTACGAGCAGTACTTC
NA	NA	TRBV29-1	TRBJ1-1	CSVDSSMNTEAFF	TGCAGCGTTGATTCCAGCATGAACACTGAAGCTTTCTTT
TRBD1	NA	TRBV4-1	TRBJ1-2	CASSPLTGVYGYTF	TGCGCCAGCAGCCCCCTCACAGGGGTCTATGGCTACACCTTC
NA	NA	TRBV18	TRBJ2-3	CASSPYSQSTDTQYF	TGTGCCAGCTCACCATATAGCCAGAGCACAGATACGCAGTATTTT
NA	NA	TRBV25-1	TRBJ1-2	CASSRGSGNYGYTF	TGTGCCAGCAGTCGCGGCTCAGGCAACTATGGCTACACCTTC
NA	NA	TRBV7-8	TRBJ1-1	CASSLMGLNTEAFF	TGTGCCAGCAGCTTAATGGGCTTGAACACTGAAGCTTTCTTT
TRBD1	NA	TRBV29-1	TRBJ2-7	CSGGQGANEQYF	TGCAGCGGGGGACAGGGGGCCAACGAGCAGTACTTC
TRBD1	NA	TRBV29-1	TRBJ1-1	CSARDRLTLVDTEAFF	TGCAGCGCCCGGGACAGGTTGACCCTGGTGGACACTGAAGCTTTCTTT
NA	NA	TRBV6-1	TRBJ2-5	CASNPTLGRSQTQYF	TGTGCCAGCAACCCGACGCTAGGCAGGAGTCAGACCCAGTACTTC
NA	NA	TRBV9	TRBJ1-4	CASSPRTNEKLFF	TGTGCCAGCAGCCCAAGGACTAATGAAAAACTGTTTTTT
NA	NA	TRBV7-9	TRBJ1-4	CASSSPEGEKLFF	TGTGCCAGCAGCTCCCCCGAAGGGGAAAAACTGTTTTTT
NA	NA	TRBV15	TRBJ1-2	CATSRDLVQANYGYTF	TGTGCCACCAGCAGAGATCTCGTACAGGCTAACTATGGCTACACCTTC